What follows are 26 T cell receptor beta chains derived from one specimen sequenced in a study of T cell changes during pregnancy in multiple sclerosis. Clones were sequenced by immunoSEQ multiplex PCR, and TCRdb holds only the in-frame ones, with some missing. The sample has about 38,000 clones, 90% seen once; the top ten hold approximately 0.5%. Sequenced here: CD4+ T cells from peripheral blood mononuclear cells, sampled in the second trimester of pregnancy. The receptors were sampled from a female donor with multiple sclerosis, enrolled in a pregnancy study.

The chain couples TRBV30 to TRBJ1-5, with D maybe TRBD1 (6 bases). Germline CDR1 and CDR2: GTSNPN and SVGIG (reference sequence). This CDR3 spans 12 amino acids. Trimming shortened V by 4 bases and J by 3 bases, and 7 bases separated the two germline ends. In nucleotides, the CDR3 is TGTGCCTGGAACAGGGACAATCAGCCCCAGCATTTT. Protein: CAWNRDNQPQHF.

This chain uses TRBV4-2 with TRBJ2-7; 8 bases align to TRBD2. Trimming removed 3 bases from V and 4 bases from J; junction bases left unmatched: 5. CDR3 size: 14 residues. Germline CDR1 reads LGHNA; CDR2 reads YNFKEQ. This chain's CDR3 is CASSHSGSKYEQYF. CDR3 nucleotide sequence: TGTGCCAGCAGCCACAGCGGGAGTAAATACGAGCAGTACTTC.

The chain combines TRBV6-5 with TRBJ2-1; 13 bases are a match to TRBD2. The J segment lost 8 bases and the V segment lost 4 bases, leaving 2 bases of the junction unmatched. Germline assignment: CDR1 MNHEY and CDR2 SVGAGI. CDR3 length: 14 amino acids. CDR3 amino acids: CASSFGLAGDEQFF. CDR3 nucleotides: TGTGCCAGCAGTTTCGGACTAGCGGGAGATGAGCAGTTCTTC.

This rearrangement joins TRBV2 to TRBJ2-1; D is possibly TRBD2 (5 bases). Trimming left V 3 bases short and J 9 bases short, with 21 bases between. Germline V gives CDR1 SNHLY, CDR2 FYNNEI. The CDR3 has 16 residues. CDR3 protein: CASSEESSLTTTEQFF. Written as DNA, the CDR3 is TGTGCCAGCAGTGAGGAGTCTAGCCTCACAACTACTGAGCAGTTCTTC. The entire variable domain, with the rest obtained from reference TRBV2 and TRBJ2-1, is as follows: EPEVTQTPSHQVTQMGQEVILRCVPISNHLYFYWYRQILGQKVEFLVSFYNNEISEKSEIFDDQFSVERPDGSNFTLKIRSTKLEDSAMYFCASSEESSLTTTEQFFGPGTRLTVL.

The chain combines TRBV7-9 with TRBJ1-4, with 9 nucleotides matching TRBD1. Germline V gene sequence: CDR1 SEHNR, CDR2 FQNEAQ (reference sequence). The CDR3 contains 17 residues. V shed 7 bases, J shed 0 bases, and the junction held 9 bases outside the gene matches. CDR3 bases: TGTGCCAGCACCACGGGACAGGGAGTTGCAACTAATGAAAAACTGTTTTTT. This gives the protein CASTTGQGVATNEKLFF. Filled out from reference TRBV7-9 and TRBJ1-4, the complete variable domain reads DTGVSQNPRHKITKRGQNVTFRCDPISEHNRLYWYRQTLGQGPEFLTYFQNEAQLEKSRLLSDRFSAERPKGSFSTLEIQRTEQGDSAMYLCASTTGQGVATNEKLFFGSGTQLSVL.

Written as DNA, the CDR3 is TGTGCCAGCAGTTCCGGGACAGGGGGCCTTATTGGCAATCAGCCCCAGCATTTT. Its translation: CASSSGTGGLIGNQPQHF. The chain carries TRBV27 and TRBJ1-5; 12 bases are shared with TRBD1. CDR1 and CDR2 (germline): MNHEY, SMNVEV (reference sequence). V dropped 4 bases and J dropped 2; count of bases not matched to a gene: 9. This CDR3 region has 18 residues.

CDR3 in DNA: TGTGCCAGCAGAAAAGGGCCTCCACAGGGCTACGAGCAGTACTTC. Protein: CASRKGPPQGYEQYF. The chain couples TRBV28 to TRBJ2-7; perhaps TRBD1 as D (6 bases). The germline V and J ends were trimmed by 6 bases and 3 bases, with 18 bases remaining between them. Germline V lookup: CDR1 MDHEN, CDR2 SYDVKM. This CDR3 spans 15 amino acids.

The CDR3 DNA follows: TGTGCCAGCAGCGCCCGGATGGGACTAGCCGCGGAGACCCAGTACTTC. It codes for CASSARMGLAAETQYF. This chain joins TRBV9 and TRBJ2-5; 9 nucleotides match TRBD2. The CDR3 has 16 amino acids. Per germline, CDR1 SGDLS and CDR2 YYNGEE. Unmatched junction bases numbered 11, after V lost 3 bases and J lost 5 bases.

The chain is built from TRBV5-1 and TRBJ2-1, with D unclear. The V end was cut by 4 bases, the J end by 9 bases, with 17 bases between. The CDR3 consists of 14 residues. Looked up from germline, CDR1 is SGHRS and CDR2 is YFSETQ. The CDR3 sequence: CASSPHTQVGEQFF. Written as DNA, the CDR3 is TGCGCCAGCAGCCCTCACACTCAGGTGGGTGAGCAGTTCTTC.

The CDR3 region is CASSFLLEFPNTGELFF. The CDR3, as DNA: TGTGCCAGCAGCTTCCTTTTAGAATTCCCGAACACCGGGGAGCTGTTTTTT. V and J are TRBV27 and TRBJ2-2; no clear D gene. Between the trimmed V and J ends, which lost 6 bases and 0 bases, there was a span of 17 bases. The germline gives CDR1 MNHEY, CDR2 SMNVEV (reference sequence). This CDR3 is 17 amino acids long.

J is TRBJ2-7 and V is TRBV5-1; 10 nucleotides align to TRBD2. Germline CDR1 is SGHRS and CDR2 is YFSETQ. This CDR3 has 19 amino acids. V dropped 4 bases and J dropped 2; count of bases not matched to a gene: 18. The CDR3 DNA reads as TGCGCCAGCAGCGAGAAACTAGCGGGAATCCGTCCGTTGACCTACGAGCAGTACTTC. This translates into CASSEKLAGIRPLTYEQYF.

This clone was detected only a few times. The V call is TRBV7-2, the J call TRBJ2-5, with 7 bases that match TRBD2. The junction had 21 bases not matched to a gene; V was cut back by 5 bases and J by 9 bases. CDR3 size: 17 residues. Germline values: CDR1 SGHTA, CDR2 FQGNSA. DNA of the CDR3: TGTGCCAGCAGCCTTGGCCCGCGGGGGACCGGGAGGATGGCCCAGTACTTC. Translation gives CASSLGPRGTGRMAQYF.

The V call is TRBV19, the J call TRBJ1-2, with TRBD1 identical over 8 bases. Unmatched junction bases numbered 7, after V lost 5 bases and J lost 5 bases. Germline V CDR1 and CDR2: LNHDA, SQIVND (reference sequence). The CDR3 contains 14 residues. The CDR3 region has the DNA TGTGCCAGTAGTGCCCAGGGGGCCGGGTATGGCTACACCTTC. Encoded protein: CASSAQGAGYGYTF.

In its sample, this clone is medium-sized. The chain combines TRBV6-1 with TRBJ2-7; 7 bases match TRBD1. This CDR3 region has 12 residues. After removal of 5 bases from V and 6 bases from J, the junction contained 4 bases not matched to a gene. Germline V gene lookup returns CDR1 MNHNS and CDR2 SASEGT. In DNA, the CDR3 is TGTGCCAGCAGTTATTCAGGGGGCGAGCAGTACTTC. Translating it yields CASSYSGGEQYF.

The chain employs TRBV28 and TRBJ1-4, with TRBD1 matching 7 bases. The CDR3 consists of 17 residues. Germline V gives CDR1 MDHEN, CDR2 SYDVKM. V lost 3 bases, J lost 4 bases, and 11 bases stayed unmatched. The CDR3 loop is CASSFVGVTGINEKLFF. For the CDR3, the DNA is TGTGCCAGCAGTTTTGTAGGTGTGACAGGGATTAATGAAAAACTGTTTTTT.

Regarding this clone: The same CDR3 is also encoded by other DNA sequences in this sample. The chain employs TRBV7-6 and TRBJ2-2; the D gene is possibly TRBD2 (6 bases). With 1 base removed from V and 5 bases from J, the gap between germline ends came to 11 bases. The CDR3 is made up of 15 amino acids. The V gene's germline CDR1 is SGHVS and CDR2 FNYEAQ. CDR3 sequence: CASSLVVGGTGELFF. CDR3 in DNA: TGTGCCAGCAGCTTAGTGGTGGGAGGAACCGGGGAGCTGTTTTTT.

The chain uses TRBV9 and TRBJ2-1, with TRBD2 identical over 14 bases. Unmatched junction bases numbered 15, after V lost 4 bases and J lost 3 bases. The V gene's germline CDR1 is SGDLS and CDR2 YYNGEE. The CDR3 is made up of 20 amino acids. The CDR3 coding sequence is TGTGCCAGCAGCTCCCACACCGGACTAGCGGGAGGTGGGAACTACAATGAGCAGTTCTTC. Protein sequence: CASSSHTGLAGGGNYNEQFF.

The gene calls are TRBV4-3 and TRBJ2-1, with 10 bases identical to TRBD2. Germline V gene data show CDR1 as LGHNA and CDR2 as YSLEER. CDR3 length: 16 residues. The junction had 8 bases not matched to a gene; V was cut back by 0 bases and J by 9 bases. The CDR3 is CASSQESLAGLREQFF. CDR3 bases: TGCGCCAGCAGCCAAGAATCACTAGCGGGACTTCGTGAGCAGTTCTTC.

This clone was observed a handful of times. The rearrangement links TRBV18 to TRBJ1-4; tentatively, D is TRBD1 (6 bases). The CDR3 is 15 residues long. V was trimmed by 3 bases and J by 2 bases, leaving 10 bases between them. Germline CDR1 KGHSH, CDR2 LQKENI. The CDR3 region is CASSPPRGTNEKLFF. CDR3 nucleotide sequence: TGTGCCAGCTCACCGCCGAGGGGGACTAATGAAAAACTGTTTTTT.

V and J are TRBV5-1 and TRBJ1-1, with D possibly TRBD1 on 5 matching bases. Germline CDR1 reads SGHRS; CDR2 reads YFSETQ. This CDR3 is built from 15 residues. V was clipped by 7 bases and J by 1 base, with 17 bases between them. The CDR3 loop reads CASSREGPGNTEAFF. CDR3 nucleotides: TGCGCCAGCTCAAGGGAGGGACCCGGGAACACTGAAGCTTTCTTT.

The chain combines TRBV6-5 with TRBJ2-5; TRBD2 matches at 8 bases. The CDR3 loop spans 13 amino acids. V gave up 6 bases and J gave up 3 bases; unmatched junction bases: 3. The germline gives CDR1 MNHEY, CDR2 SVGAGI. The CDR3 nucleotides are TGTGCCAGCAGGGCACTAGCGGAAGAGACCCAGTACTTC. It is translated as CASRALAEETQYF.

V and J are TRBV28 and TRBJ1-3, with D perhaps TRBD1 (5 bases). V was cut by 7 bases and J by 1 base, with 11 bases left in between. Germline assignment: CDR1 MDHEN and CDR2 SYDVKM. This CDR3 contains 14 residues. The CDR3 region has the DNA TGTGCCAGCAACCAGGGCTTTTCTGGAAACACCATATATTTT. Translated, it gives CASNQGFSGNTIYF.

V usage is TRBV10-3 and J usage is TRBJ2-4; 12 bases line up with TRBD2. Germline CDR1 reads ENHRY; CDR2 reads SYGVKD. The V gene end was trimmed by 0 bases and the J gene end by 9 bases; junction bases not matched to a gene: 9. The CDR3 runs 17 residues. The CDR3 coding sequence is TGTGCCATCAGTGAGTCGGGGCTAGCGGGAGGGCCGGGCATTCAGTACTTC. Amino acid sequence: CAISESGLAGGPGIQYF.

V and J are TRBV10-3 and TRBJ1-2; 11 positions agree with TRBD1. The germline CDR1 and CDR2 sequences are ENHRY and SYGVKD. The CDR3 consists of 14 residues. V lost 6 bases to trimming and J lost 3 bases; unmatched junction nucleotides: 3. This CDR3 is CAIRKGQGDYGYTF. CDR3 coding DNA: TGTGCCATCAGAAAGGGACAGGGGGACTATGGCTACACCTTC.

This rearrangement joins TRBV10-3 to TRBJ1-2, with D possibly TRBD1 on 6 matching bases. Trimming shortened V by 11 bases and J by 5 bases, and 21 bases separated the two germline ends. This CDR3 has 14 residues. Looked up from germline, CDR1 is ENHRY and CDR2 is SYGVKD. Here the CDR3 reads CASMGAGATYGYTF. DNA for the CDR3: TGTGCCTCAATGGGGGCAGGAGCTACTTATGGCTACACCTTC.

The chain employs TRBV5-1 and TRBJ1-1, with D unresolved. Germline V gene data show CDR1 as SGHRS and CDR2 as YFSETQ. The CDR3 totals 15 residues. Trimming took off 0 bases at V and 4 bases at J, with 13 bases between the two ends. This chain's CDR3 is CASSLAPGSSTEAFF. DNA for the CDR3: TGCGCCAGCAGCTTGGCCCCCGGGAGTAGCACTGAAGCTTTCTTT. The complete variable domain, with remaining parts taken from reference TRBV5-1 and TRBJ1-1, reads KAGVTQTPRYLIKTRGQQVTLSCSPISGHRSVSWYQQTPGQGLQFLFEYFSETQRNKGNFPGRFSGRQFSNSRSEMNVSTLELGDSALYLCASSLAPGSSTEAFFGQGTRLTVV.